A single sample is the source of the 29 T cell receptor beta chains below, sequenced in a study of Ad26.COV2.S vaccination and SARS-CoV-2 variants. Clones were sequenced by immunoSEQ multiplex PCR, and TCRdb holds only the in-frame ones, with some missing. The sample includes some 350,000 clones, about 90% of them seen just once. This sample comprised peripheral blood, obtained after recovery from COVID-19. The receptors originated from a human donor who had recovered from COVID-19.

DNA for the CDR3: TGTGCCAGCAGTTCCGGACTAGCGGGTACAGATACGCAGTATTTT. Translating gives CASSSGLAGTDTQYF. The chain has TRBV28 and TRBJ2-3; 11 nucleotides match TRBD2. The J segment lost 3 bases and the V segment lost 4 bases, leaving 3 bases of the junction unmatched. The CDR3 consists of 15 residues. Germline lookup yields CDR1 MDHEN and CDR2 SYDVKM.

The V and J genes are TRBV6-5 and TRBJ1-2, with D unresolved. The CDR3 sequence is 14 residues long. The V end was cut by 6 bases, the J end by 7 bases, with 18 bases between. Germline V gene lookup returns CDR1 MNHEY and CDR2 SVGAGI. The CDR3 protein is CASSRPGKEGGYTF. The CDR3 DNA follows: TGTGCCAGCAGCAGACCGGGGAAAGAGGGTGGCTACACCTTC.

The V and J genes are TRBV7-2 and TRBJ1-1, with D unresolved. The V and J ends lost 2 bases and 2 bases respectively, with 9 bases between them. Germline CDR1 SGHTA, CDR2 FQGNSA. CDR3 size: 14 residues. CDR3 DNA: TGTGCCAGCAGCTTACGGCGGCGAAACACTGAAGCTTTCTTT. Translating it yields CASSLRRRNTEAFF. The full variable domain, completed using reference TRBV7-2 and TRBJ1-1, is GAGVSQSPSNKVTEKGKDVELRCDPISGHTALYWYRQSLGQGLEFLIYFQGNSAPDKSGLPSDRFSAERTGGSVSTLTIQRTQQEDSAVYLCASSLRRRNTEAFFGQGTRLTVV.

The gene calls are TRBV29-1 and TRBJ2-5; 7 nucleotides agree with TRBD1. The CDR3 has 11 residues. Germline V CDR1 and CDR2: SQVTM, ANQGSEA. J lost 4 bases, V lost 7 bases, and 3 bases had no gene match. The CDR3 protein is CSAPGGETQYF. In DNA form, the CDR3 reads TGCAGCGCTCCAGGGGGAGAGACCCAGTACTTC.

The chain joins TRBV9 to TRBJ1-6; 9 positions agree with TRBD1. V gave up 4 bases and J gave up 7 bases; unmatched junction bases: 9. Germline V gene data show CDR1 as SGDLS and CDR2 as YYNGEE. The CDR3 is 16 residues long. The CDR3 DNA follows: TGTGCCAGCAGCCCCTCGGGACAGGGAAGGAATTCACCCCTCCACTTT. This translates into CASSPSGQGRNSPLHF.

V usage is TRBV6-1 and J usage is TRBJ2-1; no firm D call. Between the trimmed V and J ends, which lost 2 bases and 7 bases, there was a span of 15 bases. There are 15 residues in the CDR3. Looked up from germline, CDR1 is MNHNS and CDR2 is SASEGT. DNA of the CDR3: TGTGCCAGCAGTGAAAGGGCAGAAGTGGCGAATGAGCAGTTCTTC. As protein: CASSERAEVANEQFF.

This chain uses TRBV20-1 with TRBJ2-5; 9 nucleotides align to TRBD1. CDR3 length: 16 residues. Per the germline V gene, CDR1 is DFQATT and CDR2 is SNEGSKA (reference sequence). V shed 5 bases, J shed 1 base, and the junction held 11 bases outside the gene matches. Here the CDR3 reads CSARGGQGISQETQYF. Written as DNA, the CDR3 is TGCAGTGCTCGTGGGGGACAGGGAATTTCCCAAGAGACCCAGTACTTC.

The sample holds one count of this clone. J is TRBJ2-7 and V is TRBV14; possibly TRBD2 for D (7 bases). Germline V gene data show CDR1 as SGHDN and CDR2 as FVKESK. V was trimmed by 4 bases and J by 2 bases, leaving 12 bases between them. The CDR3 loop spans 14 amino acids. CDR3 residues: CASSLAGGPYEQYF. CDR3 DNA sequence: TGTGCCAGCAGCCTCGCCGGGGGGCCCTACGAGCAGTACTTC.

V and J are TRBV13 and TRBJ1-1; 8 bases are shared with TRBD1. The length of the CDR3 is 13 residues. V lost 3 bases to trimming and J lost 6 bases; unmatched junction nucleotides: 3. The germline CDR1 and CDR2 sequences are PRHDT and FYEKMQ (reference sequence). The DNA for the CDR3 is TGTGCCAGCAGCTTCCTACAGGGGGCTGAAGCTTTCTTT. As protein: CASSFLQGAEAFF.

This clone was seen only a few times. The genes are TRBV7-9 and TRBJ1-2; possibly TRBD1 for D (6 bases). CDR1 is SEHNR and CDR2 is FQNEAQ in the germline V gene (reference sequence). V dropped 5 bases and J dropped 7 bases, with 17 bases sitting between them. The CDR3 runs to 14 residues. CDR3 sequence: CASSTEQGIGGYTF. The CDR3 region has the DNA TGTGCCAGCAGCACCGAACAGGGAATCGGTGGCTACACCTTC.

The chain carries TRBV20-1 and TRBJ2-1; 8 bases map to TRBD2. The CDR3 has 14 amino acids. Trimming cost V 3 bases and J 6 bases; bases outside gene matches: 7. Looked up from germline, CDR1 is DFQATT and CDR2 is SNEGSKA (reference sequence). The CDR3 protein is CSASTGLGVNEQFF. The CDR3 coding sequence is TGCAGTGCTAGTACGGGACTAGGGGTCAATGAGCAGTTCTTC.

The chain combines TRBV7-3 with TRBJ2-5, with 10 bases identical to TRBD2. The CDR3 contains 15 residues. Germline V gives CDR1 SGHTA, CDR2 FQGTGA. After removal of 5 bases from V and 2 bases from J, the junction contained 5 bases not matched to a gene. CDR3: CASSPSGGEQETQYF. The CDR3 DNA is TGTGCCAGCAGCCCCAGCGGGGGGGAGCAAGAGACCCAGTACTTC. Filled out from reference TRBV7-3 and TRBJ2-5, the complete variable domain reads GAGVSQTPSNKVTEKGKYVELRCDPISGHTALYWYRQSLGQGPEFLIYFQGTGAADDSGLPNDRFFAVRPEGSVSTLKIQRTERGDSAVYLCASSPSGGEQETQYFGPGTRLLVL.

Only one count was recorded for this clone. The V gene is TRBV20-1, the J gene TRBJ1-1; D is undetermined. From germline, CDR1 is DFQATT and CDR2 SNEGSKA (reference sequence). V was pared by 3 bases and J by 0 bases, with 8 bases between. The CDR3 covers 13 residues. The CDR3 coding sequence is TGCAGTGCTAGTCGAACCGTGAACACTGAAGCTTTCTTT. This sequence encodes CSASRTVNTEAFF.

This clone was counted a few times. The rearrangement links TRBV7-3 to TRBJ1-3; D is unclear. CDR1 and CDR2 from the germline V gene are SGHTA and FQGTGA. The germline V and J ends were trimmed by 3 bases and 4 bases, with 16 bases remaining between them. The CDR3 is 16 residues long. CDR3 nucleotide sequence: TGTGCCAGCAGCTTTGGCCCATCGGAACTCGGAAACACCATATATTTT. Amino acids: CASSFGPSELGNTIYF.

V gene TRBV5-1 combines with J gene TRBJ2-1; D remains unclear. This CDR3 is 14 amino acids long. V lost 4 bases, J lost 7 bases, and 15 bases lay in between. Germline V gene sequence: CDR1 SGHRS, CDR2 YFSETQ. The CDR3 is CASSTRKVENEQFF. Written as DNA, the CDR3 is TGCGCCAGCAGCACCCGGAAAGTTGAGAATGAGCAGTTCTTC.

The chain links TRBV7-3 to TRBJ2-2; tentatively, D is TRBD2 (5 bases). This CDR3 is 15 amino acids long. V was trimmed by 3 bases and J by 1 base, leaving 9 bases between them. Germline lookup yields CDR1 SGHTA and CDR2 FQGTGA. The CDR3 region has the DNA TGTGCCAGCAGCTTGGCTAGCTTGAACACCGGGGAGCTGTTTTTT. It translates to CASSLASLNTGELFF.

This chain links TRBV6-5 with TRBJ2-3, with D possibly TRBD1 on 6 matching bases. This CDR3 is 14 amino acids long. The germline V gene encodes CDR1 MNHEY and CDR2 SVGAGI. Trimming cost V 0 bases and J 8 bases, with 12 bases left between them. The CDR3 loop is CASSYSQGTGTQYF. DNA of the CDR3: TGTGCCAGCAGTTACTCCCAGGGGACCGGTACGCAGTATTTT.

The chain links TRBV13 to TRBJ1-2; tentatively, D is TRBD1 (5 bases). The germline CDR1 and CDR2 sequences are PRHDT and FYEKMQ (reference sequence). The CDR3 has 14 residues. With 1 base removed from V and 4 bases from J, the gap between germline ends came to 10 bases. The CDR3 protein is CASSLAGDGYGYTF. CDR3 DNA sequence: TGTGCCAGCAGCTTAGCCGGGGACGGCTATGGCTACACCTTC.

This clone was seen more than once but under ten times. The J gene is TRBJ2-5, the V gene TRBV6-6; 9 bases are a match to TRBD1. Germline CDR1 and CDR2: MNHNY and SVGAGI (reference sequence). V shed 5 bases, J shed 1 base, and the junction held 14 bases outside the gene matches. The CDR3 loop spans 18 amino acids. Here the CDR3 reads CASSRRGGTGKVQETQYF. CDR3 DNA: TGTGCCAGCAGTCGAAGGGGCGGGACAGGGAAGGTCCAAGAGACCCAGTACTTC.

V is TRBV12-5 and J is TRBJ1-6, with TRBD1 as a possible D gene (5 bases). This CDR3 is 13 amino acids long. Germline V gene sequence: CDR1 LGHNT, CDR2 FRNRAP. Trimming removed 2 bases from V and 9 bases from J, with 8 bases in between. The chain's CDR3 is CASGLQTVSPLHF. The CDR3 coding sequence is TGTGCTAGTGGTTTGCAGACAGTTTCACCCCTCCACTTT.

The J gene is TRBJ1-1, the V gene TRBV5-4, with D perhaps matching TRBD1 (5 bases). CDR1 and CDR2 (germline): SGHNT, YYREEE (reference sequence). V lost 3 bases and J 0 bases, leaving 9 bases between the germline ends. The CDR3 length is 14 residues. The CDR3 nucleotides read TGTGCCAGCAGCTCTGGACACTTGAACACTGAAGCTTTCTTT. Amino acid sequence: CASSSGHLNTEAFF.

DNA of the CDR3: TGTGCCAGCAGCCAGCACCAGGGAGCCTGGGGAGATACGCAGTATTTT. It translates to CASSQHQGAWGDTQYF. The chain joins TRBV7-9 to TRBJ2-3; perhaps D is TRBD1 or TRBD2 (5 bases each). V dropped 5 bases and J dropped 5 bases, with 20 bases sitting between them. The CDR3 sequence is 16 residues long. From germline, CDR1 is SEHNR and CDR2 FQNEAQ (reference sequence).

This clone was seen a few times. The rearrangement joins TRBV7-8 to TRBJ1-5, with a possible D match to TRBD1 (6 bases). The V gene's germline CDR1 is SGHVS and CDR2 FQNEAQ. The CDR3 spans 14 residues. V was clipped by 4 bases and J by 7 bases, with 14 bases between them. The CDR3 nucleotides are TGTGCCAGCAGCTCGGGGGGCCTGAGGCAGCCCCAGCATTTT. Its protein is CASSSGGLRQPQHF.

In the case of this clone: Other DNA variants within this sample encode the same CDR3. The V and J genes are TRBV18 and TRBJ1-5; a possible D gene is TRBD1 (6 bases). V lost 2 bases to trimming and J lost 0 bases, with 8 bases between them. The CDR3 runs 15 residues. Germline V CDR1 and CDR2: KGHSH, LQKENI. The DNA for the CDR3 is TGTGCCAGCTCACCAACAGGGCATAGCAATCAGCCCCAGCATTTT. It yields the protein CASSPTGHSNQPQHF.

The J gene is TRBJ2-2, the V gene TRBV23-1, with 7 bases fitting TRBD2. TRBV23-1 carries the ORF label, with uncertain function. The CDR3 is 19 residues long. V lost 2 bases and J lost 2; bases outside the gene matches: 14. This CDR3 is CASSQKRPHRGENTGELFF. CDR3 in DNA: TGCGCCAGCAGTCAAAAAAGACCCCACCGGGGGGAAAACACCGGGGAGCTGTTTTTT.

The CDR3 DNA reads as TGTGCCAGCAGCTCTTTACAGGGTCGGCGAGGCTACACCTTC. Protein: CASSSLQGRRGYTF. The chain recombines TRBV11-2 with TRBJ1-2, with D possibly being TRBD1 (6 bases). Between the trimmed V and J ends, which lost 4 bases and 8 bases, there was a span of 17 bases. Germline V gene data show CDR1 as SGHAT and CDR2 as FQNNGV. The CDR3 totals 14 residues.

This clone was counted between two and nine times. V gene TRBV7-9 combines with J gene TRBJ1-6; a weak D match, TRBD1 (5 bases). Trimming took 0 bases from V and 8 from J, leaving 14 bases between them. CDR3 length equals 16 residues. Germline CDR1 and CDR2: SEHNR and FQNEAQ (reference sequence). CDR3 region: CASSLALATGHSPLHF. CDR3 coding DNA: TGTGCCAGCAGCTTAGCTCTGGCCACAGGTCATTCACCCCTCCACTTT.

This chain joins TRBV7-9 and TRBJ1-1; D gene unclear. Germline V CDR1 and CDR2: SEHNR, FQNEAQ (reference sequence). This CDR3 is built from 15 residues. V lost 2 bases and J lost 1, with 11 bases in between. CDR3 residues: CASSLMATRNTEAFF. The CDR3, as DNA: TGTGCCAGCAGCTTAATGGCCACCCGGAACACTGAAGCTTTCTTT.

This clone was picked up one time. The chain employs TRBV21-1 and TRBJ1-1; the DNA was not used to check the table's D call, TRBD1. TRBV21-1 is an annotated pseudogene. The CDR3 length is 16 residues. In nucleotides, the CDR3 is TGTGCCAGCAGCTGGGGGACAGTTAAAGTGTGTACTGAAGCTTTCTTT. This sequence encodes CASSWGTVKVCTEAFF.